The present entry profiles one TCR beta chain with its context. Its target is unknown. This sample was taken from a study of cytomegalovirus exposure and HLA in healthy donors. Study conclusions and caveats: What a later analysis reportedly showed was that an Asian-associated ancestry cluster had fewer N-insertions than the 666-donor mean. The authors listed some 160 TCR beta chains as cytomegalovirus-associated.

PCR primers comprised 60 Vbeta and 13 Jbeta primers. Sequenced by immunoSEQ multiplex PCR; TCRdb stores in-frame clones only, minus some. The sample carries around 120,000 clones, 75% to 80% recorded once. This TCR was sampled from a woman younger than 45 in good health and CMV-seropositive. Sequenced sample: PBMCs.

The CDR3 DNA is TGTGCCAGCGGTGCACCGGGACAGGTCCTTTTAAGCAATCAGCCCCAGCATTTT. This codes for CASGAPGQVLLSNQPQHF. This chain connects TRBV6-1 to TRBJ1-5; 8 bases fit TRBD1. Germline assignment: CDR1 MNHNS and CDR2 SASEGT. V trimming: 8 bases; J trimming: 1 base; junction bases outside the gene matches: 16. The CDR3 loop spans 18 amino acids.